The 14 T cell receptor beta chains in this list originate from one sample, sequenced in a study of blood T cell repertoires in COVID-19. The method was immunoSEQ multiplex PCR; TCRdb's version includes in-frame clones alone and lacks a portion of them. Found here are approximately 300,000 clones, 75% to 90% of them singletons; the top ten hold 2.2%. The sequencing input was peripheral blood. The receptors come from a woman between 45 and 65 years old who had recovered from COVID-19.

The rearrangement joins TRBV7-9 to TRBJ2-1, with 8 bases aligning to TRBD1. With V trimmed by 5 bases and J by 0 bases, 6 bases remained unmatched. The CDR3 totals 16 residues. Germline lookup yields CDR1 SEHNR and CDR2 FQNEAQ (reference sequence). The CDR3: CASSPTTGASYNEQFF. The CDR3 DNA reads TGTGCCAGCAGCCCGACGACAGGGGCCTCCTACAATGAGCAGTTCTTC.

The chain joins TRBV5-1 to TRBJ2-7, with 7 nucleotides matching TRBD1. Germline V gene data show CDR1 as SGHRS and CDR2 as YFSETQ. J lost 5 bases, V lost 0 bases, and 5 bases had no gene match. CDR3 length: 14 amino acids. CDR3 in DNA: TGCGCCAGCAGCTTGGACAGGGGCAGCGACGAGCAGTACTTC. It yields the protein CASSLDRGSDEQYF.

This clone showed up just once. The chain couples TRBV6-5 to TRBJ2-6, with TRBD1 matching over 9 bases. The germline CDR1 and CDR2 sequences are MNHEY and SVGAGI. The CDR3 length is 14 residues. Unmatched junction bases numbered 3, after V lost 2 bases and J lost 10 bases. CDR3 in DNA: TGTGCCAGCAGTTACCGGACAGGGGAGAACGTCCTGACTTTC. It translates to CASSYRTGENVLTF.

The rearrangement links TRBV5-1 to TRBJ2-2, with 11 bases that match TRBD1. Germline V lookup: CDR1 SGHRS, CDR2 YFSETQ. The V and J ends lost 5 bases and 7 bases, in that order; junction bases with no gene match: 10. CDR3 length: 16 amino acids. Here the CDR3 reads CASSPLGQGADGELFF. CDR3 in DNA: TGCGCCAGCAGTCCACTCGGACAGGGGGCGGACGGGGAGCTGTTTTTT.

V is TRBV19 and J is TRBJ2-1; 11 bases line up with TRBD2. The CDR3 length is 16 residues. Trimming at V came to 3 bases and at J to 3 bases, leaving 4 bases not matched to a gene. Germline loops: CDR1 LNHDA, CDR2 SQIVND (reference sequence). DNA for the CDR3: TGTGCCAGTAGTATGGGACTAGCGGTAAACTACAATGAGCAGTTCTTC. Translation: CASSMGLAVNYNEQFF.

The chain has TRBV2 and TRBJ1-5, with 7 nucleotides matching TRBD1. Germline CDR1 SNHLY, CDR2 FYNNEI. The CDR3 totals 16 residues. With V trimmed by 6 bases and J by 4 bases, 12 bases remained unmatched. For the CDR3, the DNA is TGTGCCAGCAGCTCCGACAGGGCGGTTCGTAATCAGCCCCAGCATTTT. This gives the protein CASSSDRAVRNQPQHF. The whole variable domain, filled in from reference TRBV2 and TRBJ1-5, reads EPEVTQTPSHQVTQMGQEVILRCVPISNHLYFYWYRQILGQKVEFLVSFYNNEISEKSEIFDDQFSVERPDGSNFTLKIRSTKLEDSAMYFCASSSDRAVRNQPQHFGDGTRLSIL.

This chain links TRBV5-1 with TRBJ2-7, with a possible D match to TRBD1 (6 bases). From germline, CDR1 is SGHRS and CDR2 YFSETQ. V was trimmed by 4 bases and J by 0 bases, leaving 11 bases between them. The CDR3 covers 14 residues. The CDR3 region has the DNA TGCGCCAGCAGCAAGCTGACAGGCTCCTACGAGCAGTACTTC. This codes for CASSKLTGSYEQYF.

This chain joins TRBV24-1 and TRBJ1-3; 7 bases are a match to TRBD1. Germline CDR1 reads KGHDR; CDR2 reads SFDVKD. Trimming took 4 bases from V and 2 from J; bases not matched to a gene: 4. There are 15 residues in the CDR3. The CDR3: CATSDPTGPGNTIYF. The CDR3 DNA reads as TGTGCCACCAGTGACCCGACAGGGCCTGGAAACACCATATATTTT.

The chain combines TRBV6-5 with TRBJ1-6; TRBD1 is a possible D gene (5 bases). The germline gives CDR1 MNHEY, CDR2 SVGAGI. V dropped 5 bases and J dropped 3 bases, with 11 bases sitting between them. The CDR3 has 15 amino acids. CDR3 amino acids: CASSTGGYYNSPLHF. CDR3 bases: TGTGCCAGCAGTACCGGGGGTTACTATAATTCACCCCTCCACTTT.

CDR3 sequence: CATSSTLGAWETQYF. CDR3 nucleotide sequence: TGTGCCACCAGCAGTACTTTGGGGGCATGGGAGACCCAGTACTTC. The J gene is TRBJ2-5, the V gene TRBV15, with a weak D call TRBD1 (6 bases). Deletions cut 3 bases from V and 5 bases from J, with 16 bases between. The CDR3 loop spans 15 amino acids. Germline V gene sequence: CDR1 LNHNV, CDR2 YYDKDF (reference sequence).

The chain couples TRBV19 to TRBJ1-2, with D perhaps TRBD1 (6 bases). There are 17 residues in the CDR3. V lost 4 bases and J lost 4, with 22 bases in between. Germline V gives CDR1 LNHDA, CDR2 SQIVND (reference sequence). CDR3 coding DNA: TGTGCCAGTAGTACTTGGGGGCAAACAGCCGCCTTCTATGGCTACACCTTC. This codes for CASSTWGQTAAFYGYTF.

The chain carries TRBV6-1 and TRBJ2-7, with 8 bases matching TRBD1. This CDR3 comprises 13 residues. The J segment lost 4 bases and the V segment lost 3 bases, leaving 2 bases of the junction unmatched. Germline CDR1 reads MNHNS; CDR2 reads SASEGT. This CDR3 reads CASSDRGRYEQYF. The CDR3 coding sequence is TGTGCCAGCAGTGACAGGGGGCGGTACGAGCAGTACTTC.

The CDR3 sequence: CASSQDLLVRNIQYF. DNA of the CDR3: TGCGCCAGCAGCCAAGATCTGCTAGTTAGAAACATTCAGTACTTC. The chain carries TRBV4-3 and TRBJ2-4, with unresolved D. Germline V lookup: CDR1 LGHNA, CDR2 YSLEER. The CDR3 is made up of 15 amino acids. The ends were cut back, 0 bases at V and 6 bases at J, with 12 bases in the middle.

This clone was counted a single time. V usage is TRBV5-4 and J usage is TRBJ2-7; a weak D match, TRBD2 (6 bases). Trimming shortened V by 4 bases and J by 4 bases, and 12 bases separated the two germline ends. Germline V gene sequence: CDR1 SGHNT, CDR2 YYREEE (reference sequence). CDR3 size: 13 residues. CDR3 residues: CASSKGLDYEQYF. CDR3 coding DNA: TGTGCCAGCAGCAAGGGACTGGATTACGAGCAGTACTTC.